This T cell receptor (beta chain) was found in a study of response to subunit inactivated influenza vaccine. TCRdb re-derived calls from the RT-PCR reads in MiXCR, one entry per CDR3 protein. The sample has 450,000 to 500,000 distinct CDR3 sequences; approximately 10% are singletons. General study findings and limits: Authors proposed each seasonal influenza vaccination draws in few new T cells.

Remarks on this clonotype: Antigen unknown.

V shed 4 bases and J shed 4 bases, with 13 bases lying between them. CDR1 and CDR2 (germline): MDHEN, SYDVKM. The CDR3 consists of 14 residues. The V call is TRBV28, the J call TRBJ1-2, with D perhaps TRBD1 (5 bases). The specimen comprised PBMCs from blood, sampled 45 days after vaccination. The sequence came from a man aged 50-60 years who received an inactivated influenza vaccine. CDR3 in amino acids: CASSSGTSGYGYTF. DNA for the CDR3: TGTGCCAGCAGTTCAGGGACTAGCGGCTATGGCTACACCTTC.